Given below is one T cell receptor (beta chain) in context. Its antigen is still unknown. These data come from a study of T-cell memory formation after mild COVID-19. Study findings and constraints: Clones that contracted from day 15 to 85 had balanced CD4/CD8; later expanders were CD4+ biased.

V gave up 4 bases and J gave up 2 bases; unmatched junction bases: 12. Germline V gene lookup returns CDR1 SGHTA and CDR2 FQGTGA. The CDR3 is 19 amino acids. Using its own MiXCR run on the 5' RACE reads, TCRdb lists one record per CDR3 protein. The table has some 310,000 distinct CDR3 sequences, 20% to 25% seen once; the top ten hold roughly 23%. Specimen: PBMCs or a T cell subset sorted from them (not recorded which). The sequence came from a young man who had mild COVID-19 (a few samples of this study predate the infection). Cell type and time point are not known. The chain uses TRBV7-3 and TRBJ2-3, with 13 bases fitting TRBD2. This CDR3 is CASSSRTSGSSFLTDTQYF. CDR3 nucleotide sequence: TGTGCCAGCAGCTCTCGGACTAGCGGGAGCTCCTTTCTCACAGATACGCAGTATTTT.